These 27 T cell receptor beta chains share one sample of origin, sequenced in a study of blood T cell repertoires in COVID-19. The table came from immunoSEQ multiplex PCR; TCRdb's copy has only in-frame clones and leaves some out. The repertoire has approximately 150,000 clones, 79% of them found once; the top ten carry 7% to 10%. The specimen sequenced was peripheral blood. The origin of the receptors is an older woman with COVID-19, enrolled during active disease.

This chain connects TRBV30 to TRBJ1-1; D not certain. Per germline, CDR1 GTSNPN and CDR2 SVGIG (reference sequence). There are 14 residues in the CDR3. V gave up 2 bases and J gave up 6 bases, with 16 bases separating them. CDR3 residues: CAWSFPPGQSEAFF. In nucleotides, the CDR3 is TGTGCCTGGAGTTTTCCCCCAGGTCAATCTGAAGCTTTCTTT.

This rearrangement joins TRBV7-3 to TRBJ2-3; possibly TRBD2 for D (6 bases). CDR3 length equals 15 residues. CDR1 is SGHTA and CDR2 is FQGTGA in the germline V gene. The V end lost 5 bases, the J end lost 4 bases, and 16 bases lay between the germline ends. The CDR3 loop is CASSRTDPGADTQYF. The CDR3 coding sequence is TGTGCCAGCAGCCGCACCGATCCGGGAGCAGATACGCAGTATTTT.

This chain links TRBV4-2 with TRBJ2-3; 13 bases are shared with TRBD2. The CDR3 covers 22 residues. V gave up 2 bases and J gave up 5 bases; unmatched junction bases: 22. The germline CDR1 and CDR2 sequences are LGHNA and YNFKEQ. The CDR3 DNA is TGTGCCAGCAGCCAAAGAAGGGTTCAAGGACTAGCGGGAGCAGATCGCAAAGATACGCAGTATTTT. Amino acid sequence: CASSQRRVQGLAGADRKDTQYF.

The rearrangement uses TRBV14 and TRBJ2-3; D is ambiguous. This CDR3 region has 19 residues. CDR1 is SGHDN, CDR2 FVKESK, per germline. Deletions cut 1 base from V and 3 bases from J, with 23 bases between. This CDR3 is CASSQGVWPGAAGTDTQYF. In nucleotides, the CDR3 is TGTGCCAGCAGCCAAGGGGTTTGGCCGGGTGCGGCCGGTACAGATACGCAGTATTTT.

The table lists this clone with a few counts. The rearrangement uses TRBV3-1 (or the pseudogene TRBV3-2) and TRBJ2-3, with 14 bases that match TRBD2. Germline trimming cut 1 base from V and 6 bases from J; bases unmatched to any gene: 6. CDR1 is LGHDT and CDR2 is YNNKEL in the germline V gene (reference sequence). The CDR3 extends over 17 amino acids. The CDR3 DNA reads TGTGCCAGCAGCCAAGTTCTGACTAGCGGGGGGGCCGATACGCAGTATTTT. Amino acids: CASSQVLTSGGADTQYF.

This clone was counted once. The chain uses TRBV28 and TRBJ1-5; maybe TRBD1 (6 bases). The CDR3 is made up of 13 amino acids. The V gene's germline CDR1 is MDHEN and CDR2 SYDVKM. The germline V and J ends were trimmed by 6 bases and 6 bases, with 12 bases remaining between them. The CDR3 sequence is CASRGGRGQPQHF. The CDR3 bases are TGTGCCAGCAGGGGGGGGCGCGGTCAGCCCCAGCATTTT.

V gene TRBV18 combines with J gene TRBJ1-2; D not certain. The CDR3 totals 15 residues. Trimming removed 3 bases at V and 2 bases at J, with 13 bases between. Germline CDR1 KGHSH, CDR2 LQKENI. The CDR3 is CASSPAAVANYGYTF. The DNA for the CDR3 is TGTGCCAGCTCACCGGCCGCGGTAGCGAACTATGGCTACACCTTC.

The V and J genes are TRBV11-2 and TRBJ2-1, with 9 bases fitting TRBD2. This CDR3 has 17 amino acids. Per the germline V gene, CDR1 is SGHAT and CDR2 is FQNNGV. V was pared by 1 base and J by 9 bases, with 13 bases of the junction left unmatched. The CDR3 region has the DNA TGTGCCAGCAGCTTAGCGCCACCCGAAGCTAGCGGGACTGAGCAGTTCTTC. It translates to CASSLAPPEASGTEQFF.

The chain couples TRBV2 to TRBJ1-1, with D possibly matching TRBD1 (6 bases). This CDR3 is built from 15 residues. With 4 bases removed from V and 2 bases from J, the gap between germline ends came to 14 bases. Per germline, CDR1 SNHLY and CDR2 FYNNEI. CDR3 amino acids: CASSAPGQKNTEAFF. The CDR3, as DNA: TGTGCCAGCAGTGCCCCGGGACAAAAAAACACTGAAGCTTTCTTT. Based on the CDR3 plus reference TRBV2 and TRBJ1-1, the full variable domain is EPEVTQTPSHQVTQMGQEVILRCVPISNHLYFYWYRQILGQKVEFLVSFYNNEISEKSEIFDDQFSVERPDGSNFTLKIRSTKLEDSAMYFCASSAPGQKNTEAFFGQGTRLTVV.

DNA for the CDR3: TGTGCCAGCAGCTGGTCGACAGAAAATCAGCCCCAGCATTTT. It encodes CASSWSTENQPQHF. This sequence joins TRBV7-9 and TRBJ1-5; weak D call: TRBD1 (5 bases). V was cut by 4 bases and J by 4 bases, with 11 bases left in between. The CDR3 has 14 amino acids. Germline-derived CDR1 and CDR2 are SEHNR and FQNEAQ (reference sequence).

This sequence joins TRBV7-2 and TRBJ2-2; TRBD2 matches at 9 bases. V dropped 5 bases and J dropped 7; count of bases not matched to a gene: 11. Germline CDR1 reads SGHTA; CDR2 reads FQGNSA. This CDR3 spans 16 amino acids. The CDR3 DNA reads TGTGCCAGCAGCCCCTTCGCGGGAGGGCCTGGCGGGGAGCTGTTTTTT. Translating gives CASSPFAGGPGGELFF.

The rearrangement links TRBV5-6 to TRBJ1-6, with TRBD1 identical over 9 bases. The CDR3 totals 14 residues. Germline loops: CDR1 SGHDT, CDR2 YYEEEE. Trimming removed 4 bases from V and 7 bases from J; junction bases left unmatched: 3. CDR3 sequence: CASSPGQGNSPLHF. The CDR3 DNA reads TGTGCCAGCAGCCCGGGACAGGGCAATTCACCCCTCCACTTT.

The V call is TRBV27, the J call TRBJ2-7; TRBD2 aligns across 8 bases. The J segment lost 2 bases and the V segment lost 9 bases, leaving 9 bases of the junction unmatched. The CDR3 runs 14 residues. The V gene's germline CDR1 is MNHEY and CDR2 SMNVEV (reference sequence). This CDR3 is CASRPGLAPYEQYF. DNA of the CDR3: TGTGCCAGTCGTCCCGGACTAGCACCCTACGAGCAGTACTTC.

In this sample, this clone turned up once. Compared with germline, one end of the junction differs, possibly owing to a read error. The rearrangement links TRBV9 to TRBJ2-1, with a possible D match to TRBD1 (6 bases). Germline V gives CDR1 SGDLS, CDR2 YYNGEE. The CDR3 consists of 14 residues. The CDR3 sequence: CAGSVGGRGNEQFF. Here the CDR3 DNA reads TGTGCCGGCAGCGTAGGAGGCAGGGGCAATGAGCAGTTCTTC.

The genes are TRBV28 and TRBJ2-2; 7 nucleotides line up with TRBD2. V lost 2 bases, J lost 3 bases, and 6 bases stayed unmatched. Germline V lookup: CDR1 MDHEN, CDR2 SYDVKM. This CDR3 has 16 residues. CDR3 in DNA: TGTGCCAGCAGTTTAAGAGGGACTATTTACACCGGGGAGCTGTTTTTT. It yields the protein CASSLRGTIYTGELFF.

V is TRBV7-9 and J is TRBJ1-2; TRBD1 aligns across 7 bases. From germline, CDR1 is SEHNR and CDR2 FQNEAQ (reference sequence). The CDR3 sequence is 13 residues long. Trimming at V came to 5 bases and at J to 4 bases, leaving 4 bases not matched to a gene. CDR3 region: CASSPGQFYGYTF. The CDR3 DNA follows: TGTGCCAGCAGCCCGGGACAGTTCTATGGCTACACCTTC.

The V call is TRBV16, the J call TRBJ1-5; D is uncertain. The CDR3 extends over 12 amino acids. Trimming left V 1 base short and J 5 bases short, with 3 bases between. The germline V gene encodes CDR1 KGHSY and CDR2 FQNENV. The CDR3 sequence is CASSQFDQPQHF. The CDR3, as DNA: TGTGCCAGCAGCCAATTCGATCAGCCCCAGCATTTT.

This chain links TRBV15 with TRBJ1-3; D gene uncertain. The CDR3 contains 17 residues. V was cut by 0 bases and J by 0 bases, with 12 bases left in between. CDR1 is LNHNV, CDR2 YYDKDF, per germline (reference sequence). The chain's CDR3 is CATSRDVRLSSGNTIYF. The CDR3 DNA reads TGTGCCACCAGCAGAGATGTCAGGTTGAGCTCTGGAAACACCATATATTTT.

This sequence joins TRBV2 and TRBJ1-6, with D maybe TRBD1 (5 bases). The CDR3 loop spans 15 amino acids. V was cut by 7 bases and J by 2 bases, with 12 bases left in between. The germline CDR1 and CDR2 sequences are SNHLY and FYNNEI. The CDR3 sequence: CASIGALTYNSPLHF. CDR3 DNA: TGTGCCAGCATAGGGGCGCTGACCTATAATTCACCCCTCCACTTT.

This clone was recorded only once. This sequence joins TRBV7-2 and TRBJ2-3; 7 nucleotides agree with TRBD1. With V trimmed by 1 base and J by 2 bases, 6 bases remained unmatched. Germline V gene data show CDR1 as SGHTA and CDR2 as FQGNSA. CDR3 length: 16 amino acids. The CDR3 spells CASSLVGDSTTDTQYF. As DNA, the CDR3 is TGTGCCAGCAGCTTAGTTGGGGACAGTACCACAGATACGCAGTATTTT.

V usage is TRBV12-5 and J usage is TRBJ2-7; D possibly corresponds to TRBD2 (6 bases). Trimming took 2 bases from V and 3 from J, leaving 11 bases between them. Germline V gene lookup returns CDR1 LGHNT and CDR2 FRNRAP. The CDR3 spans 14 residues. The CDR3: CASGLRAEGYEQYV. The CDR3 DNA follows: TGTGCTAGTGGTTTGAGAGCGGAGGGCTACGAGCAGTACGTC.

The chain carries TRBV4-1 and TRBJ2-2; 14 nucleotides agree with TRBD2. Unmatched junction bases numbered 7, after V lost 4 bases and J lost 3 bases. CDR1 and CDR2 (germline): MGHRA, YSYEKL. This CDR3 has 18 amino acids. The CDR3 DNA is TGCGCCAGCAGCCCGGGACTAGCGGGAGCCCCGGACACCGGGGAGCTGTTTTTT. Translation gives CASSPGLAGAPDTGELFF.

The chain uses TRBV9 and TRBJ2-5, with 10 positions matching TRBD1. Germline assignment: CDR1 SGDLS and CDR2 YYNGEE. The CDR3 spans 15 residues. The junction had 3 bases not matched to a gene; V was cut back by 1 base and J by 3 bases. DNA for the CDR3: TGTGCCAGCAGCGTAAGGACAGGGGGGGAAGAGACCCAGTACTTC. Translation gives CASSVRTGGEETQYF. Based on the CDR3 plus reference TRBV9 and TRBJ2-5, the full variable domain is DSGVTQTPKHLITATGQRVTLRCSPRSGDLSVYWYQQSLDQGLQFLIQYYNGEERAKGNILERFSAQQFPDLHSELNLSSLELGDSALYFCASSVRTGGEETQYFGPGTRLLVL.

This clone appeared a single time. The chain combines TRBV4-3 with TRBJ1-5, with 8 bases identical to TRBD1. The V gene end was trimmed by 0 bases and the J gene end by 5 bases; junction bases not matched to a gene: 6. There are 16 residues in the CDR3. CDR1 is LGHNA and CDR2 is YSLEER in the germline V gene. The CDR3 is CASSQDRTGLYQPQHF. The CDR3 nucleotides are TGCGCCAGCAGCCAAGATCGGACAGGGTTATATCAGCCCCAGCATTTT.

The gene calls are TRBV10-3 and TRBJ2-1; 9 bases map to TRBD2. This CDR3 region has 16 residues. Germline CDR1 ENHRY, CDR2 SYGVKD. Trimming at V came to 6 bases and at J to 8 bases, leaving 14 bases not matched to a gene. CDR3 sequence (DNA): TGTGCCATCAGGGAGGGGACTAGCCTCTTTCATGATGAGCAGTTCTTC. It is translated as CAIREGTSLFHDEQFF.

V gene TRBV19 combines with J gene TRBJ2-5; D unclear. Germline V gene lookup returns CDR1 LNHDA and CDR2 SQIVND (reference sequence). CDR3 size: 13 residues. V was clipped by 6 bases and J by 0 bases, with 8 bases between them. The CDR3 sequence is CASRPNNQETQYF. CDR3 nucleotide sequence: TGTGCCAGTAGACCGAACAACCAAGAGACCCAGTACTTC.

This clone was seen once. CDR3 nucleotides: TGTGCCAGCTCACCCACTAGGGCCCAAGAGACCCAGTACTTC. Its protein product is CASSPTRAQETQYF. The chain combines TRBV18 with TRBJ2-5; tentative D call: TRBD2 (5 bases). V lost 3 bases and J lost 1, with 9 bases in between. Per the germline V gene, CDR1 is KGHSH and CDR2 is LQKENI. CDR3 size: 14 residues.